These T cell receptor beta chains were read from a single sample in a study of identifying expanded T cells in peripheral blood. The table came from immunoSEQ multiplex PCR; TCRdb's copy has only in-frame clones and leaves some out. The profile shows 95,000 to 150,000 clones, roughly 84% of them singletons. Sequenced input: blood. These receptors were taken from a person aged 18 to 75 in good health. Each CDR3 is given with its conserved first and last residue. The order of the fields is clone size, J gene, V gene, D gene, CDR3 DNA, CDR3 protein. The D gene is left open where the match is weak. Size values are once, few and many counts, or a class for expanded clones, and some rows have none.

-,TRBJ2-3,TRBV30,-,TGTGCCTGGAGTATGGGGGCCCACACAGATACGCAGTATTTT,CAWSMGAHTDTQYF
-,TRBJ2-7,TRBV4-1,-,TGCGCCAGCAGCCAGACCCCAGACAGATTTTACGAGCAGTACTTC,CASSQTPDRFYEQYF
-,TRBJ2-1,TRBV4-1,-,TGCGCCAGCAGCCCTACACAGGGTGGGCATATGTTCTTC,CASSPTQGGHMFF
-,TRBJ1-2,TRBV20-1,-,TGCAGTGCGCCGGACGTTGGCTACACCTTC,CSAPDVGYTF
-,TRBJ1-6,TRBV4-1,TRBD1,TGCGCCAGCAGCCGCCGGGACAGGGACCTCTCCTCGGGCTCACCCCTCCACTTT,CASSRRDRDLSSGSPLHF
once,TRBJ1-1,TRBV5-1,-,TGCGCCAGCAGACAAAACTTCCAGGGGCACACTGAAGCTTTCTTT,CASRQNFQGHTEAFF
-,TRBJ1-6,TRBV19,TRBD1,TGTGCCAGTAGTATCTCCCGGACAGGGTATAATTCACCCCTCCACTTT,CASSISRTGYNSPLHF
-,TRBJ1-5,TRBV11-2,-,TGTGCCAGCAGCTTAGAAACGGGTCAGCCCCAGCATTTT,CASSLETGQPQHF
-,TRBJ2-3,TRBV7-9,TRBD1,TGTGCCAGCAGCTTAGGAAGGGGGCGAGATACGCAGTATTTT,CASSLGRGRDTQYF
-,TRBJ2-5,TRBV2,-,TGTGCCAGCAGTGGGCGCGAGACCCAGTACTTC,CASSGRETQYF
-,TRBJ2-7,TRBV30,TRBD2,TGTGCCTGGAGTACGGGCGGGGGCTACGAGCAGTACTTC,CAWSTGGGYEQYF
-,TRBJ2-3,TRBV6-6,-,TGTGCCAGCAGTTACTCCAGGGGCCTCACAGATACGCAGTATTTT,CASSYSRGLTDTQYF
-,TRBJ2-3,TRBV6-1,-,TGTGCCAGCAGTGAAAATTTCTACGAGGGGCGGACAGATACGCAGTATTTT,CASSENFYEGRTDTQYF
-,TRBJ1-2,TRBV18,-,TGTGCCAGCTCACCAGTCGGGGGCTATGGCTACACCTTC,CASSPVGGYGYTF
-,TRBJ2-7,TRBV19,TRBD1,TGTGCCAGTAGTGACCGGGACAGGGGAGCCTACGAGCAGTACTTC,CASSDRDRGAYEQYF
-,TRBJ2-5,TRBV7-9,-,TGTGCCAGCAGGACCATCCAAGAGACCCAGTACTTC,CASRTIQETQYF
-,TRBJ1-2,TRBV7-9,-,TGTGCCAGCAGCTCATCTAGGGGAGCTAACTATGGCTACACCTTC,CASSSSRGANYGYTF
-,TRBJ1-1,TRBV5-4,-,TGTGCCAGCAGCTTGGGGTATAGGAACACTGAAGCTTTCTTT,CASSLGYRNTEAFF
-,TRBJ2-5,TRBV13,TRBD1,TGTGCCAGCAGCTCTCGGACAGGGCGGGGTGGAGAGACCCAGTACTTC,CASSSRTGRGGETQYF
once,TRBJ1-2,TRBV6-1,TRBD1,TGTGCCAGCAGCATATCCCAGGGGGGCTATGGCTACACCTTC,CASSISQGGYGYTF
-,TRBJ1-1,TRBV11-2,-,TGTGCCAGCAGCTTATCCCCGGGTTGGGACACTGAAGCTTTCTTT,CASSLSPGWDTEAFF
-,TRBJ2-6,TRBV7-8,-,TGTGCCAGCAGGCCCCAACAGGCCTCTGGGGCCAACGTCCTGACTTTC,CASRPQQASGANVLTF
once,TRBJ1-2,TRBV2,TRBD1,TGTGCCAGCAGTATGCTCGGGACAGTGAACTATGGCTACACCTTC,CASSMLGTVNYGYTF
-,TRBJ1-6,TRBV28,-,TGTGCCAGCACTAGAGGGAGAAACAACTATAATTCACCCCTCCACTTT,CASTRGRNNYNSPLHF
-,TRBJ2-5,TRBV19,TRBD2,TGTGCCAGTAGTATACGGGCGGGGGGGGTCCAAGAGACCCAGTACTTC,CASSIRAGGVQETQYF
once,TRBJ1-6,TRBV9,-,TGTGCCAGCGCATCAGGGAATTCACCCCTCCACTTT,CASASGNSPLHF
few,TRBJ2-7,TRBV2,TRBD2,TGTGCCAGCAGTGAAGTGCGAGCGGGGGGGCACTACGAGCAGTACTTC,CASSEVRAGGHYEQYF